A single sample gave rise to the 25 T cell receptor beta chains below, sequenced in a study of CD8 T cells in Susac syndrome. Reverse transcription of roughly 0.5 to 1 ug RNA was performed with random hexamers. TCRdb re-called the immunoSEQ multiplex PCR reads with MiXCR, one entry per CDR3 protein. The data hold 150,000 to 190,000 distinct CDR3 sequences, with approximately 95% observed a single time. The sequenced sample consisted of CD4+ T cells from PBMCs. All receptors come from a human donor with Susac syndrome.

The chain links TRBV25-1 to TRBJ2-5, with D possibly TRBD2 on 6 matching bases. V was clipped by 0 bases and J by 5 bases, with 13 bases between them. Germline V lookup: CDR1 MGHDK, CDR2 SYGVNS. The CDR3 runs to 15 residues. CDR3 protein: CASSEYGGVRETQYF. The CDR3 DNA is TGTGCCAGCAGTGAATATGGAGGGGTCCGGGAGACCCAGTACTTC. Full variable domain (remainder filled in from reference TRBV25-1 and TRBJ2-5): EADIYQTPRYLVIGTGKKITLECSQTMGHDKMYWYQQDPGMELHLIHYSYGVNSTEKGDLSSESTVSRIRTEHFPLTLESARPSHTSQYLCASSEYGGVRETQYFGPGTRLLVL.

This chain connects TRBV9 to TRBJ2-1; D possibly corresponds to TRBD1 (5 bases). The CDR3 loop spans 17 amino acids. Germline CDR1 SGDLS, CDR2 YYNGEE. V lost 0 bases and J lost 0, with 13 bases in between. The CDR3 spells CASSVGAGRTSYNEQFF. The CDR3, as DNA: TGTGCCAGCAGCGTAGGGGCAGGGCGCACCTCCTACAATGAGCAGTTCTTC. The complete variable domain, with remaining parts taken from reference TRBV9 and TRBJ2-1, reads DSGVTQTPKHLITATGQRVTLRCSPRSGDLSVYWYQQSLDQGLQFLIQYYNGEERAKGNILERFSAQQFPDLHSELNLSSLELGDSALYFCASSVGAGRTSYNEQFFGPGTRLTVL.

V is TRBV6-1 and J is TRBJ2-7, with D perhaps assigned TRBD1 or TRBD2 (6 bases each). This CDR3 is 13 amino acids long. Per the germline V gene, CDR1 is MNHNS and CDR2 is SASEGT. The germline V and J ends were trimmed by 6 bases and 6 bases, with 15 bases remaining between them. CDR3 nucleotides: TGTGCCAGCAGATCCCCAGGAGGGGGCGAGCAGTACTTC. Residues: CASRSPGGGEQYF.

The chain carries TRBV9 and TRBJ2-3, with 8 bases that match TRBD2. The J segment lost 2 bases and the V segment lost 3 bases, leaving 5 bases of the junction unmatched. The germline V gene has CDR1 SGDLS and CDR2 YYNGEE. This CDR3 spans 15 amino acids. The CDR3 sequence is CASSDGAGDTDTQYF. The CDR3 DNA sequence: TGTGCCAGCAGCGATGGAGCGGGGGACACAGATACGCAGTATTTT.

V is TRBV20-1 and J is TRBJ2-7; D is perhaps TRBD2 (6 bases). The V and J ends lost 6 bases and 0 bases respectively, with 9 bases between them. In germline, CDR1 is DFQATT, CDR2 SNEGSKA (reference sequence). The CDR3 runs to 12 residues. The CDR3 loop reads CSAEGASYEQYF. CDR3 sequence (DNA): TGCAGTGCGGAGGGCGCCTCCTACGAGCAGTACTTC.

The chain joins TRBV19 to TRBJ2-3, with a tentative D call TRBD2 (5 bases). Germline-derived CDR1 and CDR2 are LNHDA and SQIVND (reference sequence). The ends were cut back, 7 bases at V and 4 bases at J, with 21 bases in the middle. The CDR3 is 16 residues long. The DNA of the CDR3 is TGTGCCAGTACCACCGCGGCGGCTAGCCGTGCAGATACGCAGTATTTT. Translated: CASTTAAASRADTQYF.

The rearrangement joins TRBV15 to TRBJ2-5; unclear D gene. Trimming cost V 1 base and J 0 bases, with 3 bases left between them. The CDR3 covers 13 residues. In germline, CDR1 is LNHNV, CDR2 YYDKDF (reference sequence). CDR3 bases: TGTGCCACCAGCAGAGGGTACCAAGAGACCCAGTACTTC. Its translation: CATSRGYQETQYF.

The chain joins TRBV3-1 to TRBJ2-3, with D perhaps TRBD2 (5 bases). CDR1 is LGHDT and CDR2 is YNNKEL in the germline V gene (reference sequence). V gave up 6 bases and J gave up 0 bases, with 10 bases separating them. This CDR3 has 14 amino acids. The CDR3 region is CASRRGSSTDTQYF. Here the CDR3 DNA reads TGTGCCAGCAGGAGAGGGTCTAGCACAGATACGCAGTATTTT.

V is TRBV12-3 or TRBV12-4 and J is TRBJ1-1; maybe TRBD1 (5 bases). V lost 3 bases to trimming and J lost 1 base, with 9 bases between them. This CDR3 region has 14 residues. The CDR3 DNA sequence: TGTGCCAGCAGTTTCTGGGGCTCGAACACTGAAGCTTTCTTT. It codes for CASSFWGSNTEAFF.

This chain uses TRBV12-5 with TRBJ1-5; D is perhaps TRBD1 (5 bases). This CDR3 is built from 15 residues. Germline-derived CDR1 and CDR2 are LGHNT and FRNRAP. With 6 bases removed from V and 0 bases from J, the gap between germline ends came to 12 bases. As DNA, the CDR3 is TGTGCTAGTGGAAGGTCGGGGGTTAGCAATCAGCCCCAGCATTTT. Its protein product is CASGRSGVSNQPQHF.

The genes are TRBV7-8 and TRBJ2-7; D is tentatively TRBD1 or TRBD2 (6 bases each). Germline lookup yields CDR1 SGHVS and CDR2 FQNEAQ. V lost 4 bases to trimming and J lost 6 bases, with 22 bases between them. The CDR3 has 16 amino acids. The CDR3 bases are TGTGCCAGCAGCTCCCCCATCCGGGGGCGCGATCCCGAGCAGTACTTC. Translation gives CASSSPIRGRDPEQYF. Complete variable domain (other parts from reference TRBV7-8 and TRBJ2-7): GAGVSQSPRYKVAKRGQDVALRCDPISGHVSLFWYQQALGQGPEFLTYFQNEAQLDKSGLPSDRFFAERPEGSVSTLKIQRTQQEDSAVYLCASSSPIRGRDPEQYFGPGTRLTVT.

V and J are TRBV12-3 or TRBV12-4 and TRBJ2-3, with 7 bases fitting TRBD1. Trimming removed 3 bases from V and 3 bases from J; junction bases left unmatched: 9. The CDR3 runs 16 residues. The CDR3 DNA sequence: TGTGCCAGCAGTTTCGGCGACAGGGACGGAACAGATACGCAGTATTTT. It codes for CASSFGDRDGTDTQYF.

The genes are TRBV5-4 and TRBJ2-5; 7 bases match TRBD2. Trimming cost V 4 bases and J 9 bases; bases outside gene matches: 6. Germline V gives CDR1 SGHNT, CDR2 YYREEE (reference sequence). The CDR3 contains 12 residues. The CDR3 DNA is TGTGCCAGCAGCCCGGACCGGGGGGCCCAGTACTTC. Amino acids: CASSPDRGAQYF.

V gene TRBV20-1 combines with J gene TRBJ2-1, with TRBD1 as a possible D gene (5 bases). Germline V lookup: CDR1 DFQATT, CDR2 SNEGSKA (reference sequence). CDR3 length equals 15 residues. Deletions cut 8 bases from V and 10 bases from J, with 27 bases between. The CDR3 sequence is CSSRLLGLLSGEQFF. The CDR3 DNA sequence: TGCAGTTCAAGACTCTTGGGCCTTTTATCAGGGGAGCAGTTCTTC.

The genes are TRBV25-1 and TRBJ2-5; 9 bases fit TRBD1. This CDR3 is 14 amino acids long. With 3 bases clipped from V and 5 bases from J, the junction kept 4 bases outside the gene matches. The germline CDR1 and CDR2 sequences are MGHDK and SYGVNS. CDR3 sequence: CASSDTGGAETQYF. DNA for the CDR3: TGTGCCAGCAGTGACACAGGGGGCGCGGAGACCCAGTACTTC.

The chain couples TRBV5-6 to TRBJ1-6; D is undetermined. The CDR3 runs to 12 residues. Germline CDR1 reads SGHDT; CDR2 reads YYEEEE. Trimming left V 2 bases short and J 7 bases short, with 4 bases between. Here the CDR3 reads CASSFSNSPLHF. For the CDR3, the DNA is TGTGCCAGCAGCTTTAGCAATTCACCCCTCCACTTT.

The rearrangement joins TRBV20-1 to TRBJ1-4; D is possibly TRBD1 (5 bases). CDR1 is DFQATT, CDR2 SNEGSKA, per germline (reference sequence). V lost 4 bases, J lost 4 bases, and 16 bases lay in between. The CDR3 loop spans 15 amino acids. DNA for the CDR3: TGCAGTGCTAAAGGGGTGGGGGGATTTAATGAAAAACTGTTTTTT. It yields the protein CSAKGVGGFNEKLFF.

J is TRBJ2-5 and V is TRBV7-9; D call uncertain. Germline assignment: CDR1 SEHNR and CDR2 FQNEAQ (reference sequence). The CDR3 loop spans 11 amino acids. V was pared by 10 bases and J by 4 bases, with 10 bases between. The CDR3, as DNA: TGTGCCACCTCCCCCGGAGAGACCCAGTACTTC. This codes for CATSPGETQYF.

The gene calls are TRBV9 and TRBJ2-7, with 7 bases lining up with TRBD2. Germline V CDR1 and CDR2: SGDLS, YYNGEE. There are 18 residues in the CDR3. The trim removed 0 bases at V and 2 bases at J, leaving 14 bases unmatched. The CDR3 reads CASSVGFPDGTIPYEQYF. CDR3 DNA: TGTGCCAGCAGCGTAGGTTTCCCCGACGGGACTATACCCTACGAGCAGTACTTC.

The chain combines TRBV29-1 with TRBJ2-1, with D perhaps matching TRBD1 (5 bases). This CDR3 is 12 amino acids long. In germline, CDR1 is SQVTM, CDR2 ANQGSEA. Between the trimmed V and J ends, which lost 5 bases and 9 bases, there was a span of 14 bases. CDR3: CSVSRTQVEQFF. The CDR3 nucleotides read TGCAGCGTTTCTCGGACACAGGTTGAGCAGTTCTTC.

The chain has TRBV15 and TRBJ1-6; D is undetermined. Trimming removed 0 bases at V and 8 bases at J, with 8 bases between. There are 14 residues in the CDR3. Germline lookup yields CDR1 LNHNV and CDR2 YYDKDF (reference sequence). CDR3 in amino acids: CATSRDRTDSPLHF. In nucleotides, the CDR3 is TGTGCCACCAGCAGAGATAGGACGGATTCACCCCTCCACTTT.

This sequence joins TRBV5-1 and TRBJ2-7; D gene uncertain. The length of the CDR3 is 14 residues. The germline gives CDR1 SGHRS, CDR2 YFSETQ. V was cut by 1 base and J by 6 bases, with 14 bases left in between. The CDR3 region is CASSLTPTNGEQYF. CDR3 DNA: TGCGCCAGCAGCTTGACCCCTACTAACGGCGAGCAGTACTTC. The full variable domain, completed using reference TRBV5-1 and TRBJ2-7, is KAGVTQTPRYLIKTRGQQVTLSCSPISGHRSVSWYQQTPGQGLQFLFEYFSETQRNKGNFPGRFSGRQFSNSRSEMNVSTLELGDSALYLCASSLTPTNGEQYFGPGTRLTVT.

V and J are TRBV10-3 and TRBJ2-5, with 8 positions matching TRBD1. CDR3 length: 13 residues. Germline CDR1 ENHRY, CDR2 SYGVKD. J gave up 4 bases and V 4 bases, and 2 bases lay outside the gene matches. CDR3 nucleotide sequence: TGTGCCATCAGTGCGACAGGGGTAGAGACCCAGTACTTC. Its protein is CAISATGVETQYF.

CDR3 DNA: TGTGCCAGCAGCCCCGGGACAGGGGTTTTTAGGCAGTACTTC. Residues: CASSPGTGVFRQYF. V is TRBV11-2 and J is TRBJ2-7; TRBD1 matches 10 bases. V shed 5 bases and J 9 bases; nucleotides not matched to a gene: 10. Germline V lookup: CDR1 SGHAT, CDR2 FQNNGV. The CDR3 spans 14 residues.

The rearrangement uses TRBV11-3 and TRBJ2-7; the D gene is possibly TRBD2 (5 bases). CDR1 is SGHNT and CDR2 is YENEEA in the germline V gene. The CDR3 spans 13 residues. V was clipped by 1 base and J by 3 bases, with 7 bases between them. The chain's CDR3 is CASSLGEFYEQYF. The DNA of the CDR3 is TGTGCCAGCAGCTTAGGGGAGTTCTACGAGCAGTACTTC.